The 9 T cell receptor beta chains presented below share a single source sample, sequenced in a study of human T cells and chemical hapten exposure. Time point noted: patch test 2, 6 weeks after DPC sensitization. The treatment here: therapeutic diphenylcyclopropenone sensitization with weekly scalp DPC. Using its own MiXCR run on the RACE reads, TCRdb lists one record per CDR3 protein. The data hold around 82,000 distinct CDR3 sequences, with 6.5% to 8.5% observed a single time. This specimen consisted of whole blood, obtained in connection with sensitization to the hapten diphenylcyclopropenone (DPC). The receptor source for this set is a woman aged 25 to 39 with alopecia areata. Some clones in this sample may be carry-over from other donors' samples.

This clonotype was counted a few times. This rearrangement joins TRBV12-3 or TRBV12-4 to TRBJ1-4, with 9 nucleotides matching TRBD1. This CDR3 has 14 amino acids. V was clipped by 6 bases and J by 7 bases; unmatched bases: 6. CDR3 DNA: TGTGCCAGCAGCCATGGGGACAGGGTTGAAAAACTGTTTTTT. Translating it yields CASSHGDRVEKLFF.

The chain uses TRBV11-2 and TRBJ2-6; D is uncertain. The CDR3 sequence is 15 residues long. Germline V gene sequence: CDR1 SGHAT, CDR2 FQNNGV. V lost 3 bases to trimming and J lost 0 bases, with 6 bases between them. The CDR3 DNA reads as TGTGCCAGCAGCTTTCATATCTCTGGGGCCAACGTCCTGACTTTC. Its protein product is CASSFHISGANVLTF.

This clonotype was detected ten times or more. J is TRBJ1-1 and V is TRBV7-8, with TRBD1 matching over 10 bases. This CDR3 comprises 16 residues. With V trimmed by 5 bases and J by 10 bases, 16 bases remained unmatched. In germline, CDR1 is SGHVS, CDR2 FQNEAQ. The CDR3 DNA is TGTGCCAGCAGCCTCACTTACGACAGGGGGCGAGAGGCAGCTTTCTTT. The encoded protein is CASSLTYDRGREAAFF. The full variable domain, with the rest looked up from reference TRBV7-8 and TRBJ1-1, is GAGVSQSPRYKVAKRGQDVALRCDPISGHVSLFWYQQALGQGPEFLTYFQNEAQLDKSGLPSDRFFAERPEGSVSTLKIQRTQQEDSAVYLCASSLTYDRGREAAFFGQGTRLTVV.

The sample holds many counts of this clonotype. V usage is TRBV20-1 and J usage is TRBJ1-6; D remains unclear. CDR3 length: 13 amino acids. Germline lookup yields CDR1 DFQATT and CDR2 SNEGSKA (reference sequence). V lost 7 bases and J lost 9, with 16 bases in between. DNA of the CDR3: TGCAGTGTTTTAGACGGGGATGGTTCACCCCTCCACTTT. This sequence encodes CSVLDGDGSPLHF.

The sample holds many counts of this clonotype. The rearrangement joins TRBV30 to TRBJ1-1; 7 bases are a match to TRBD1. This CDR3 has 11 residues. Germline-derived CDR1 and CDR2 are GTSNPN and SVGIG (reference sequence). Germline trimming cut 3 bases from V and 9 bases from J; bases unmatched to any gene: 4. CDR3 nucleotides: TGTGCCTGGAGGCAGGGGGGTAAAGCTTTCTTT. Its translation: CAWRQGGKAFF.

This clonotype has more than one count but fewer than ten. The chain joins TRBV5-6 to TRBJ1-2; unclear D gene. The CDR3 consists of 14 residues. V lost 0 bases and J 2 bases, leaving 8 bases between the germline ends. Germline CDR1 SGHDT, CDR2 YYEEEE. This chain's CDR3 is CASSLGLLNYGYTF. The CDR3 coding sequence is TGTGCCAGCAGCTTGGGACTCCTCAACTATGGCTACACCTTC.

The chain links TRBV6-5 to TRBJ2-7; D is possibly TRBD1 or TRBD2 (5 bases each). V shed 6 bases and J shed 0 bases, with 12 bases lying between them. This CDR3 contains 14 residues. The V gene's germline CDR1 is MNHEY and CDR2 SVGAGI. This chain's CDR3 is CASRSFGASYEQYF. The CDR3 coding sequence is TGTGCCAGCAGGTCCTTCGGGGCCTCCTACGAGCAGTACTTC.

This clonotype was seen many times. The CDR3 nucleotides read TGTGCCAGCACGGACCAAAACTATGGCTACACCTTC. It yields the protein CASTDQNYGYTF. The chain has TRBV3-1 and TRBJ1-2; D is ambiguous. The V gene's germline CDR1 is LGHDT and CDR2 YNNKEL (reference sequence). Trimming took 7 bases from V and 2 from J, leaving 8 bases between them. CDR3 length: 12 amino acids.

This clonotype has a count of ten or more. The V call is TRBV29-1, the J call TRBJ1-1, with no clear D. V was clipped by 3 bases and J by 1 base, with 0 bases between them. This CDR3 is built from 10 residues. Looked up from germline, CDR1 is SQVTM and CDR2 is ANQGSEA. The CDR3 loop reads CSVENTEAFF. As DNA, the CDR3 is TGCAGCGTTGAGAACACTGAAGCTTTCTTT.